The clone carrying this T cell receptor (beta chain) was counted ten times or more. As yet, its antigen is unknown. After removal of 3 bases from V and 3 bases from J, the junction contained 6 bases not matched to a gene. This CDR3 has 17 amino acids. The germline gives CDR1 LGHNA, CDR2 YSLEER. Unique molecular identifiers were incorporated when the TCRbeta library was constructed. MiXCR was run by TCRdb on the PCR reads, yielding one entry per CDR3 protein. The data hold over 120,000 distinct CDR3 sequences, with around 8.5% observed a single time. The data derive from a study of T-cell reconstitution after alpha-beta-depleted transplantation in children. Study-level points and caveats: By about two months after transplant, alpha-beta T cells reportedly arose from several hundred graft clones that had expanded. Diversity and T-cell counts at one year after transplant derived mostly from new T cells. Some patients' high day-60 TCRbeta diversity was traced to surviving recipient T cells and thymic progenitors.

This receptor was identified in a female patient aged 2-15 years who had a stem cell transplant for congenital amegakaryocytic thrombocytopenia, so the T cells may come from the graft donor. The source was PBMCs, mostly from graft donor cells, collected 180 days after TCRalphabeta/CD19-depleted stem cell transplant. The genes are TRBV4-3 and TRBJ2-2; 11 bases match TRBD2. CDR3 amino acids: CASSQPTSGSYTGELFF. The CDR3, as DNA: TGCGCCAGCAGCCAGCCAACTAGCGGGAGTTACACCGGGGAGCTGTTTTTT.